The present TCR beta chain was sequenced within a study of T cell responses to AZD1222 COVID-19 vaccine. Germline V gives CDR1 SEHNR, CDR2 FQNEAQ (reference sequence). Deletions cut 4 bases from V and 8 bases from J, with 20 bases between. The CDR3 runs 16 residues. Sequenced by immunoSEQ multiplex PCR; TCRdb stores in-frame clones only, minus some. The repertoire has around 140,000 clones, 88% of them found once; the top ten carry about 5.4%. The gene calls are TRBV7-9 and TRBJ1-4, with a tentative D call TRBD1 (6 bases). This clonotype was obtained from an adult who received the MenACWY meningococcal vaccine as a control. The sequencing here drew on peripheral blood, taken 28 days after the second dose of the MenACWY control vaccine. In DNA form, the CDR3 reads TGTGCCAGCAGCTGGAAGGGGGTGGCCCTAGGGGAAAAACTGTTTTTT. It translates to CASSWKGVALGEKLFF.